This T cell receptor (beta chain) was found in a study of beta chain features in type 1 diabetes. Notes on the study in general: Across all four CD4+ subsets, people with type 1 diabetes showed modestly shorter TCRB CDR3s.

The sequenced template was cDNA made from the entire isolated RNA. TCRdb's copy holds only in-frame clones and misses some; the assay was immunoSEQ multiplex PCR. The sample has around 650,000 clones; 9.5% to 15% are singletons. About this clone itself: Its antigen is undetermined.

Germline V lookup: CDR1 SGHDT, CDR2 YYEEEE. Deletions cut 2 bases from V and 1 base from J, with 6 bases between. CDR3 length: 13 residues. The sequenced material came from naive CD4+ T cells from blood. This chain connects TRBV5-6 to TRBJ2-5; D is undetermined. This receptor was taken from a man aged 25-45 years with type 1 diabetes. CDR3 region: CASSFYSQETQYF. The CDR3 nucleotides read TGTGCCAGCAGCTTCTACAGCCAAGAGACCCAGTACTTC.